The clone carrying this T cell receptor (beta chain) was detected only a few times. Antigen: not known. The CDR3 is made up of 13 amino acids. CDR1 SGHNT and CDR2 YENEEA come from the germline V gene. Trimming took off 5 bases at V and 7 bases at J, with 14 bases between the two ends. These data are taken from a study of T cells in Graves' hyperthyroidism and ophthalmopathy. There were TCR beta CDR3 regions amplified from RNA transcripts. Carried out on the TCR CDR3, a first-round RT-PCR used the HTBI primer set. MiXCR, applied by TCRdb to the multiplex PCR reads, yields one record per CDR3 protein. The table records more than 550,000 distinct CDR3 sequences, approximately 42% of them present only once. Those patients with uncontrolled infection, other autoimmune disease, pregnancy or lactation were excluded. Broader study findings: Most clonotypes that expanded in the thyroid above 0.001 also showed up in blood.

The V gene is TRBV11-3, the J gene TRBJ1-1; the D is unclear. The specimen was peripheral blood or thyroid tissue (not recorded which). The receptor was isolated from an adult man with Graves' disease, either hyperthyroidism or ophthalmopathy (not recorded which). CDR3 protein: CASSLSGDFEAFF. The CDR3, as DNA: TGTGCCAGCAGCCTATCCGGAGATTTTGAAGCTTTCTTT.